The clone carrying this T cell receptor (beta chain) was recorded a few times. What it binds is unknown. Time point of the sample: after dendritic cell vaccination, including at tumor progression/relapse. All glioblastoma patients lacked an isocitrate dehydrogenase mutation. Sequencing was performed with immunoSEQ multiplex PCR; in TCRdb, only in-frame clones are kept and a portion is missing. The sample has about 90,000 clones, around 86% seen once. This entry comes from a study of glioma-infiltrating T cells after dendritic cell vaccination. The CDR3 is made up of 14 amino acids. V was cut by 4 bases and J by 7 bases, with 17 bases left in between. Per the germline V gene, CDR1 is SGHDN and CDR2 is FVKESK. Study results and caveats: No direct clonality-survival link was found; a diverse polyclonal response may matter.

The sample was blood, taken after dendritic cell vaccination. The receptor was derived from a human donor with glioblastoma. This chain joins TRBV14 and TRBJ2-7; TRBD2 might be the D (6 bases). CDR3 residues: CASSPRDFPGEQYF. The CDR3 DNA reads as TGTGCCAGCAGCCCTCGGGACTTCCCGGGGGAGCAGTACTTC. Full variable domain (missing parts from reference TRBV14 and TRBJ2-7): EAGVTQFPSHSVIEKGQTVTLRCDPISGHDNLYWYRRVMGKEIKFLLHFVKESKQDESGMPNNRFLAERTGGTYSTLKVQPAELEDSGVYFCASSPRDFPGEQYFGPGTRLTVT.